The 4 T cell receptor beta chains presented below share a single source sample, sequenced in a study of T-cell reconstitution after alpha-beta-depleted transplantation in children. The authors prepared the TCRbeta library with unique molecular identifiers. TCRdb re-called the PCR reads with MiXCR, one entry per CDR3 protein. The sample carries 140,000 or so distinct CDR3 sequences, 8.8% recorded once. The sequencing used PBMCs, mostly from graft donor cells, collected 180 days after TCRalphabeta/CD19-depleted stem cell transplant. The receptors come from a female patient aged 2 to 10 who had a stem cell transplant for congenital amegakaryocytic thrombocytopenia, so the T cells may come from the graft donor.

This clonotype has more than one count but fewer than ten. The chain is built from TRBV19 and TRBJ1-2; D is perhaps TRBD1 (6 bases). The germline CDR1 and CDR2 sequences are LNHDA and SQIVND (reference sequence). The CDR3 is 15 amino acids. The germline V and J ends were trimmed by 4 bases and 4 bases, with 16 bases remaining between them. The chain's CDR3 is CASSTGQKYPYGYTF. In DNA form, the CDR3 reads TGTGCCAGTAGTACCGGACAGAAATACCCCTATGGCTACACCTTC. Using reference TRBV19 and TRBJ1-2 for the parts outside the CDR3, the full variable domain is DGGITQSPKYLFRKEGQNVTLSCEQNLNHDAMYWYRQDPGQGLRLIYYSQIVNDFQKGDIAEGYSVSREKKESFPLTVTSAQKNPTAFYLCASSTGQKYPYGYTFGSGTRLTVV.

This clonotype was found many times. The chain uses TRBV20-1 and TRBJ2-7; the match to TRBD2 covers 9 bases. The CDR3 covers 15 residues. The J segment lost 4 bases and the V segment lost 0 bases, leaving 7 bases of the junction unmatched. Germline CDR1 DFQATT, CDR2 SNEGSKA (reference sequence). CDR3 residues: CSARDGQREVYEQYF. The CDR3 DNA sequence: TGCAGTGCTAGAGACGGCCAGCGGGAGGTTTACGAGCAGTACTTC.

This clonotype was recorded a few times. This chain joins TRBV28 and TRBJ1-2; D may be TRBD1 (5 bases). The length of the CDR3 is 14 residues. V was shortened by 4 bases and J by 1 base, with 10 bases between the two germline ends. CDR1 and CDR2 from the germline V gene are MDHEN and SYDVKM. CDR3 DNA sequence: TGTGCCAGCAGTTCTCCACAGGTTAACTATGGCTACACCTTC. This encodes CASSSPQVNYGYTF.

This clonotype was counted many times. J is TRBJ2-3 and V is TRBV2, with D tentatively TRBD2 (6 bases). Per the germline V gene, CDR1 is SNHLY and CDR2 is FYNNEI. The CDR3 has 14 residues. The V gene lost 3 bases and the J gene lost 2 bases, with 9 bases spanning the gap. The CDR3 sequence is CASSDSGATDTQYF. The CDR3 nucleotides read TGTGCCAGCAGTGATTCGGGAGCCACAGATACGCAGTATTTT. The full variable domain, its missing parts supplied by reference TRBV2 and TRBJ2-3, is EPEVTQTPSHQVTQMGQEVILRCVPISNHLYFYWYRQILGQKVEFLVSFYNNEISEKSEIFDDQFSVERPDGSNFTLKIRSTKLEDSAMYFCASSDSGATDTQYFGPGTRLTVL.